Here is one TCR beta chain with its context. The data belong to a study of blood T cell repertoires in COVID-19. Turning to the study itself: Donors in the United States, Italy and Spain gave samples during acute or convalescent COVID-19. T cells, B-cell-depleted T cells, or PBMCs provided the cDNA or gDNA that served as material.

The germline V gene has CDR1 SGHNT and CDR2 YYREEE (reference sequence). The CDR3 consists of 14 residues. J was trimmed by 5 bases and V by 4 bases; bases with no gene match: 8. Original handling: Reference gene primer amplification gave estimated nucleated cell counts. Data came from immunoSEQ multiplex PCR; TCRdb stores just in-frame clones and leaves some out. V, J and clone size were drawn from that table, and D and trimming were deduced from the DNA. The sample shows 15,000 to 20,000 clones, around four fifths of them seen only once. Sequences were obtained from peripheral blood. This receptor was taken from a man in his 60s with active or convalescent COVID-19. This chain uses TRBV5-4 with TRBJ1-1; TRBD1 matches at 7 bases. In DNA, the CDR3 is TGTGCCAGCAGCCGACAGGGATCGGGGACTGAAGCTTTCTTT. Translation gives CASSRQGSGTEAFF.